The rows below give T cell receptor beta chains drawn from one sample of a study of shared clonotypes between healthy human individuals. Assay used: immunoSEQ multiplex PCR; TCRdb lists only in-frame clones, some missing. The table has 2,500,000 or so clones, about nine tenths seen once. The source material was naive CD4+ T cells from PBMCs. The receptors come from a man aged 18-30 years in good health. Some clones in this sample may be carry-over from other donors' samples. CDR3s include the opening cysteine and the closing phenylalanine or tryptophan. D genes are given only for firm matches. The size field is filled for only some rows; it gives once, few, many or a size class.

size: -
V: TRBV4-1
D: TRBD2
J: TRBJ2-7
CDR3: CASSQGGGAGPEQYF
DNA: TGCGCCAGCAGCCAAGGGGGGGGAGCGGGGCCCGAGCAGTACTTC

size: -
V: TRBV6-5
D: TRBD1
J: TRBJ2-1
CDR3: CASSSGGPRDEQFF
DNA: TGTGCCAGCAGCTCAGGGGGACCGAGGGATGAGCAGTTCTTC

size: -
V: TRBV4-2
D: -
J: TRBJ1-5
CDR3: CASSQGDDSARHF
DNA: TGTGCCAGCAGCCAAGGAGACGACTCGGCAAGGCATTTT

size: -
V: TRBV4-2
D: TRBD2
J: TRBJ2-5
CDR3: CASSQNRLGGSGDQYF
DNA: TGTGCCAGCAGCCAAAACCGCCTGGGGGGGAGTGGCGACCAGTACTTC

size: once
V: TRBV28
D: -
J: TRBJ1-5
CDR3: CASSLLTWTAKPYSNQPQHF
DNA: TGTGCCAGCAGTCTGCTCACTTGGACCGCGAAGCCCTATAGCAATCAGCCCCAGCATTTT

size: -
V: TRBV7-9
D: -
J: TRBJ2-7
CDR3: CASSPPRGNEQYF
DNA: TGTGCCAGCAGTCCCCCCCGTGGGAACGAGCAGTACTTC

size: few
V: TRBV6-1
D: -
J: TRBJ1-1
CDR3: CASGQPNTEAFF
DNA: TGTGCCAGCGGACAACCGAACACTGAAGCTTTCTTT

size: -
V: TRBV27
D: TRBD2
J: TRBJ2-3
CDR3: CASIPRAGGSTDTQYF
DNA: TGTGCCAGCATCCCCAGGGCGGGAGGGAGCACAGATACGCAGTATTTT

size: -
V: TRBV5-4
D: -
J: TRBJ1-1
CDR3: CASSLESSNTEAFF
DNA: TGTGCCAGCAGCTTGGAGTCTTCGAACACTGAAGCTTTCTTT

size: -
V: TRBV28
D: -
J: TRBJ2-7
CDR3: CASSLEWLQYF
DNA: TGTGCCAGCAGCCTCGAGTGGCTGCAGTACTTC

size: -
V: TRBV6-6
D: TRBD2
J: TRBJ2-5
CDR3: CASRAGTQQYF
DNA: TGTGCCAGCAGAGCGGGGACTCAGCAGTACTTC

size: -
V: TRBV11-2
D: TRBD2
J: TRBJ2-1
CDR3: CASSRGGSSYNEQFF
DNA: TGTGCCAGCAGCCGCGGGGGGAGCTCCTACAATGAGCAGTTCTTC

size: -
V: TRBV18
D: TRBD1
J: TRBJ2-7
CDR3: CASSPQGALPEQYF
DNA: TGTGCCAGCTCACCACAGGGGGCGCTCCCCGAGCAGTACTTC

size: few
V: TRBV10-3
D: -
J: TRBJ1-1
CDR3: CAIKGQQGTEAFF
DNA: TGTGCCATCAAAGGGCAGCAGGGCACTGAAGCTTTCTTT

size: -
V: TRBV7-9
D: TRBD1
J: TRBJ1-1
CDR3: CASSPGTGVREAFF
DNA: TGTGCCAGCAGCCCCGGGACAGGGGTCCGGGAAGCTTTCTTT

size: -
V: TRBV10-3
D: -
J: TRBJ2-1
CDR3: CAISETGYNEQFF
DNA: TGTGCCATCAGTGAGACCGGCTACAATGAGCAGTTCTTC

size: -
V: TRBV13
D: TRBD2
J: TRBJ2-5
CDR3: CASSFGTSGTQETQYF
DNA: TGTGCCAGCAGCTTTGGTACTAGCGGGACGCAAGAGACCCAGTACTTC

size: -
V: TRBV5-8
D: -
J: TRBJ1-5
CDR3: CASTGSNQPQHF
DNA: TGTGCCAGCACAGGGAGCAATCAGCCCCAGCATTTT

size: -
V: TRBV7-3
D: -
J: TRBJ1-1
CDR3: CASSSGTNTEAFF
DNA: TGTGCCAGCAGCTCGGGCACGAACACTGAAGCTTTCTTT

size: -
V: TRBV29-1
D: -
J: TRBJ2-7
CDR3: CSVESPGEQYF
DNA: TGCAGCGTTGAATCCCCGGGCGAGCAGTACTTC

size: -
V: TRBV28
D: -
J: TRBJ1-1
CDR3: CASSPYDSEAFF
DNA: TGTGCCAGCAGCCCCTACGACAGTGAAGCTTTCTTT

size: -
V: TRBV28
D: -
J: TRBJ2-3
CDR3: CATSYLGGGTDTQYF
DNA: TGTGCCACGTCCTACCTGGGGGGTGGGACAGATACGCAGTATTTT

size: -
V: TRBV5-4
D: -
J: TRBJ2-3
CDR3: CASSDRQARTDTQYF
DNA: TGTGCCAGCAGCGATAGACAGGCCCGCACAGATACGCAGTATTTT

size: -
V: TRBV27
D: TRBD2
J: TRBJ2-5
CDR3: CASSPWANSGRDPETQYF
DNA: TGTGCCAGCAGCCCCTGGGCCAATAGCGGGAGGGACCCAGAGACCCAGTACTTC

size: -
V: TRBV30
D: -
J: TRBJ1-1
CDR3: CAWSGSTRTEAFF
DNA: TGTGCCTGGAGTGGCTCCACGAGAACTGAAGCTTTCTTT

size: -
V: TRBV7-2
D: -
J: TRBJ2-3
CDR3: CASSSRRTDTQYF
DNA: TGTGCCAGCAGCTCGAGACGTACAGATACGCAGTATTTT

size: -
V: TRBV7-8
D: -
J: TRBJ2-6
CDR3: CASSWGRVAGANVLTF
DNA: TGTGCCAGCAGCTGGGGAAGGGTGGCCGGGGCCAACGTCCTGACTTTC

size: -
V: TRBV5-4
D: -
J: TRBJ2-7
CDR3: CASSLDRFSYEQYF
DNA: TGTGCCAGCAGCTTGGACAGGTTCTCCTACGAGCAGTACTTC

size: -
V: TRBV6-1
D: TRBD1
J: TRBJ1-2
CDR3: CASSDYRDRAGGYTF
DNA: TGTGCCAGCAGTGACTACCGGGACAGGGCAGGAGGCTACACCTTC

size: -
V: TRBV5-8
D: TRBD1
J: TRBJ1-4
CDR3: CASSLDRTGGEEKLFF
DNA: TGTGCCAGCAGCTTGGATCGGACAGGGGGCGAGGAAAAACTGTTTTTT

size: few
V: TRBV11-1
D: TRBD1
J: TRBJ1-1
CDR3: CASSLTGDTEAFF
DNA: TGTGCCAGCAGCCTCACAGGGGACACTGAAGCTTTCTTT

size: -
V: TRBV5-1
D: -
J: TRBJ1-2
CDR3: CASSSGQPGSDYTF
DNA: TGCGCCAGCAGCTCGGGACAACCAGGGTCGGACTACACCTTC

size: -
V: TRBV2
D: -
J: TRBJ2-2
CDR3: CASRPQVLNTGELFF
DNA: TGTGCCAGCAGACCACAGGTTCTGAACACCGGGGAGCTGTTTTTT

size: -
V: TRBV29-1
D: -
J: TRBJ1-1
CDR3: CSVAAGGRRATEAFF
DNA: TGCAGCGTTGCCGCCGGGGGGCGCAGGGCCACTGAAGCTTTCTTT

size: -
V: TRBV19
D: -
J: TRBJ1-1
CDR3: CASSIAGGANTEAFF
DNA: TGTGCCAGTAGTATAGCTGGGGGGGCGAACACTGAAGCTTTCTTT

size: once
V: TRBV5-1
D: -
J: TRBJ2-5
CDR3: CASSLTGTPQETQYF
DNA: TGCGCCAGCAGCTTGACGGGCACCCCCCAAGAGACCCAGTACTTC

size: -
V: TRBV2
D: -
J: TRBJ2-5
CDR3: CASSPGTSETQYF
DNA: TGTGCCAGCAGCCCGGGCACCTCAGAGACCCAGTACTTC

size: once
V: TRBV28
D: TRBD1
J: TRBJ2-2
CDR3: CASSSTVGQAGELFF
DNA: TGTGCCAGCAGTTCGACGGTTGGACAGGCCGGGGAGCTGTTTTTT

size: -
V: TRBV9
D: TRBD2
J: TRBJ2-3
CDR3: CASSIGTSVSDTQYF
DNA: TGTGCCAGCAGCATCGGGACTAGCGTTTCAGATACGCAGTATTTT

size: -
V: TRBV19
D: -
J: TRBJ2-5
CDR3: CASSNVAAPETQYF
DNA: TGTGCCAGTAGTAACGTAGCGGCCCCAGAGACCCAGTACTTC

size: once
V: TRBV2
D: -
J: TRBJ2-2
CDR3: CASSGQQPGELFF
DNA: TGTGCCAGCTCGGGCCAACAACCCGGGGAGCTGTTTTTT

size: -
V: TRBV6-5
D: TRBD1
J: TRBJ1-2
CDR3: CASRRTGGNWGGYTF
DNA: TGTGCCAGCAGAAGGACAGGGGGCAATTGGGGTGGCTACACCTTC

size: -
V: TRBV7-2
D: TRBD2
J: TRBJ2-7
CDR3: CASSSGLDYEQYF
DNA: TGTGCCAGCAGCTCCGGACTAGACTACGAGCAGTACTTC

size: -
V: TRBV6-5
D: -
J: TRBJ2-3
CDR3: CASSYSGPTDTQYF
DNA: TGTGCCAGCAGTTACTCGGGACCCACAGATACGCAGTATTTT

size: few
V: TRBV19
D: -
J: TRBJ1-1
CDR3: CATSDRTHTEAFF
DNA: TGTGCCACCTCCGACAGGACCCACACTGAAGCTTTCTTT

size: -
V: TRBV15
D: -
J: TRBJ1-2
CDR3: CATSRQGNYGYTF
DNA: TGTGCCACCAGCAGACAAGGGAATTATGGCTACACCTTC

size: -
V: TRBV27
D: -
J: TRBJ2-1
CDR3: CASSPRDNEQFF
DNA: TGTGCCAGCAGTCCGCGGGATAATGAGCAGTTCTTC

size: few
V: TRBV30
D: -
J: TRBJ1-2
CDR3: CAWSVVGGYGYTF
DNA: TGTGCCTGGAGTGTGGTAGGGGGCTATGGCTACACCTTC

size: -
V: TRBV7-9
D: TRBD1
J: TRBJ2-5
CDR3: CASSPMTGVGETQYF
DNA: TGTGCCAGCAGCCCAATGACAGGGGTGGGAGAGACCCAGTACTTC

size: -
V: TRBV5-6
D: TRBD1
J: TRBJ2-7
CDR3: CASSLRGTGAWEQYF
DNA: TGTGCCAGCAGCTTGCGGGGGACAGGGGCATGGGAGCAGTACTTC

size: few
V: TRBV5-4
D: -
J: TRBJ1-1
CDR3: CASSGGGNTEAFF
DNA: TGTGCCAGCAGTGGGGGGGGAAACACTGAAGCTTTCTTT

size: -
V: TRBV6-5
D: TRBD1
J: TRBJ1-1
CDR3: CASSYKGQGYTEAFF
DNA: TGTGCCAGCAGTTATAAGGGACAGGGGTACACTGAAGCTTTCTTT